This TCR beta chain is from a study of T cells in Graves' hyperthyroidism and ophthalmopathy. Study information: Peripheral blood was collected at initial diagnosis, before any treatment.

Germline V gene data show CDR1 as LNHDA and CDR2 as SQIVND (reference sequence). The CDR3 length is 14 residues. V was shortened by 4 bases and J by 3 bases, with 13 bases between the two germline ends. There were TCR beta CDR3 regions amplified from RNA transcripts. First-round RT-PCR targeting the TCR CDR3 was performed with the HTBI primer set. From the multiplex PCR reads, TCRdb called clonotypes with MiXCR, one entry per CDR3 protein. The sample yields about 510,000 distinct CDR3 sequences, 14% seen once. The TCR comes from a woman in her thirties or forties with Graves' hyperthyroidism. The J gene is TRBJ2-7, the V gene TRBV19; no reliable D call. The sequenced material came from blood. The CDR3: CASSRQETNYEQYF. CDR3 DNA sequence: TGTGCCAGTAGTAGACAAGAGACCAACTACGAGCAGTACTTC.